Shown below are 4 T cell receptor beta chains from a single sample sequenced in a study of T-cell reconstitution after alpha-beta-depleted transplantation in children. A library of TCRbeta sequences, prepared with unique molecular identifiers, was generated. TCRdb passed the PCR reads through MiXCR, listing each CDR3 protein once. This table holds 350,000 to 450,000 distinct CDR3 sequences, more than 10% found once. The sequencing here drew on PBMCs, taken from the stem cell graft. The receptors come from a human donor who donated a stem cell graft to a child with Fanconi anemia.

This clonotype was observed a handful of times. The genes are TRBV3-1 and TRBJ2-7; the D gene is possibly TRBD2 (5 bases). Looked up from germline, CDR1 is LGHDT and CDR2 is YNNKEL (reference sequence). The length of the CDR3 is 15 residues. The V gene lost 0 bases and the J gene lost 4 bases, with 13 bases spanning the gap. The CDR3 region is CASSQEGSGRYEQYF. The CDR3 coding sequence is TGTGCCAGCAGCCAAGAGGGGAGCGGTCGATACGAGCAGTACTTC.

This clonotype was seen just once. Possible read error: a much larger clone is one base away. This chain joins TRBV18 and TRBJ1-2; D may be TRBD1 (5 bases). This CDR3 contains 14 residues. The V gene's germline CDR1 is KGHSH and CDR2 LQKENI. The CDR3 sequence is CGSSPEAQGTGYTF. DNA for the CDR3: TGTGGCAGCTCACCAGAGGCCCAGGGAACTGGCTACACCTTC.

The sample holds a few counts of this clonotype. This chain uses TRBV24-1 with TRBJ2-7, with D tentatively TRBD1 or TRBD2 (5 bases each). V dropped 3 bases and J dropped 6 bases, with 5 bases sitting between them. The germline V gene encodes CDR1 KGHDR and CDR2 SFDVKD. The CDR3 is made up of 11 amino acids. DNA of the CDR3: TGTGCCACCAGTGATGGGGGCGAGCAGTACTTC. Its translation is CATSDGGEQYF.

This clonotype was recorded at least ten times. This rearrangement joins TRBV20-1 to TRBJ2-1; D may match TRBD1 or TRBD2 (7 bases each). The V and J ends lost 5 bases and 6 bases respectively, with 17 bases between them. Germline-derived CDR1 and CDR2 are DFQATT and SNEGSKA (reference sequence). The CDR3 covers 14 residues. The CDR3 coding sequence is TGCAGTGCTCCCCTACAGGGGAGGGGCAATGAGCAGTTCTTC. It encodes CSAPLQGRGNEQFF.